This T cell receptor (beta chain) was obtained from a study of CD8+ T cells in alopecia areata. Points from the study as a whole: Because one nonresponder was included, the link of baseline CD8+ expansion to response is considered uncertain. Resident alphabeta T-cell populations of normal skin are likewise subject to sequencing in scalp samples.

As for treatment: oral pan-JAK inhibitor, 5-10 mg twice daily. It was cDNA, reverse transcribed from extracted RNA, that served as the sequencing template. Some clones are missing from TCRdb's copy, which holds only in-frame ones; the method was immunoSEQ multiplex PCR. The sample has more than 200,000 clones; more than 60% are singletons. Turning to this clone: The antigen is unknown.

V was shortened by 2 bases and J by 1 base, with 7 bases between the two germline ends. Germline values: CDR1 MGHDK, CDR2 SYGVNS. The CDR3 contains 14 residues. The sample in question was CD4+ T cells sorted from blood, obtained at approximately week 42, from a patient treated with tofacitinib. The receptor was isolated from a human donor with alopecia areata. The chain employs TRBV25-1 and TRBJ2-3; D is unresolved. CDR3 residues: CASSERQGTDTQYF. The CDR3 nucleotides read TGTGCCAGCAGTGAACGGCAGGGCACAGATACGCAGTATTTT.